This T cell receptor (beta chain) was sequenced for a study of shared clonotypes between healthy human individuals (TCRdb year 2020). Describing the broader study: A few men and two women, aged 18 to 49 years, made up the cohort. For each donor, CD4 naive and CD4 memory were each run on three plates, CD8 naive on two plates, and CD8 memory on one plate. To estimate repertoire size and how much clonotypes are shared between individuals, the study performed deep sequencing of blood TCR repertoires from five healthy adults. Different laboratories and diverse techniques were used to prepare libraries and sequence TCR repertoires, to increase sequencing depth and limit assay-specific biases. Per donor, leukapheresis produced somewhere between about 0.8 and 9 billion PBMCs.

From a lookup of the germline V gene, CDR1 and CDR2 are MNHNS and SASEGT. V trim: 6 bases; J trim: 7 bases; unmatched bases: 7. CDR3 length: 15 amino acids, cysteine to phenylalanine. Here the CDR3 DNA is all that survives: 45 bases in frame from base 1. TCR CDR3 regions were amplified from genomic DNA by multiplex PCR using the deep immunoSEQ assay. Extracted genomic DNA from each cell subset was distributed evenly across all wells of several immunoSEQ 96-well plates, and each plate was treated as a replicate. Each replicate PCR for sorted subsets received about 200 ng genomic DNA, equal to about 29,000 T cell genomes. The purified libraries were quantified using a Qubit 3.0 fluorometer, sized with a Bioanalyzer 2100, and then quantified again using the KAPA Library Quantification kit. A separate single-read 150-cycle Illumina NextSeq 550 flow cell was used to sequence each immunoSEQ 96-well plate. In the source study's methods: The immunoSEQ output contained only junctional sequences without quality scores, so filtering could not match that applied to full-length reads. To assign V/J genes and CDR3, sequences were annotated using PyIR, a Python wrapper for IgBLAST v1.9, with IMGT germline references. Reads were removed for weak V/J assignments (E-value above 1e-6), missing CDR3, stop codons, out-of-frame junctions, or ambiguous translated residues. V3J clonotypes were defined as sequences sharing the same inferred V gene, J gene, and CDR3 amino acid sequence. To compute the percentage overlap between repertoires, the number of shared unique clonotypes was divided by the size of the smaller repertoire. Richness of each repertoire was evaluated using RTK rarefaction, the Chao1 estimator, and Recon v2.1 estimates of unobserved clonotypes. For all TCRbeta clonotypes obtained by the gDNA method from several donors, generation probabilities were computed with OLGA. TCRdb stores this immuneACCESS table with in-frame sequences only. Part of the clones is absent; in the studies checked, under half of the shortfall reflects unresolved V genes, and no reason is known for the rest. V, J and clone size derive from that table, while D and trimming were established from the DNA sequence. Here the sample has about a million clones; approximately 80% occur a single time. The ten largest clones take up roughly 0.82% of the sample.

To note about this clone: The antigen this receptor binds is unknown. A much bigger clone sits one base away, suggesting this may be a read error.

On the study overall, not on this receptor specifically: Sampling was restricted to blood, and TCR repertoires in tissue are likely to differ from TCR repertoires in blood. Naive subsets generally had larger estimated clonotype richness than memory subsets did. Pairwise subsampling led to the expectation that sequencing depth would affect the degree of clonotype sharing among donors. When a handful of donors were compared, the shared fraction of clonotypes was roughly 4.8% for naive CD4, more than 3% for naive CD8, 2.3% for memory CD4, and 0.3% to 0.5% for memory CD8. Rarefaction of sorted-subset datasets indicated incomplete sequencing despite the large sequencing depth. Higher generation probabilities were observed for clonotypes shared by all four sorted-subset donors than for non-shared clonotypes. The small number of donors limited the genetic and exposure-history diversity represented.

The donors were healthy, HIV-negative adults who had no recently reported acute infections or vaccinations. Every donor was a Caucasian adult residing in Nashville, Tennessee, USA. CD4+ T cells were enriched by magnetic negative selection; naive cells were then positively selected on CD45RA, and the negative fraction formed the memory subset. After blood collection by leukapheresis, PBMCs were isolated using Ficoll-Histopaque density gradient centrifugation and then cryopreserved in the vapor phase of liquid nitrogen. Analytical flow cytometry was used to check the purity and quantity of every magnetically sorted T cell population. From each sorted fraction, genomic DNA was isolated and quantified by UV absorbance on a Nanodrop 2000c.

Sequenced sample: memory CD4+ T cells from PBMCs. Interpreted using the paper, the cell subset or site label stands for: CD45RA-negative fraction. The sequence was collected from a man younger than 35 in good health. Some clones in this sample may be carry-over from other donors' samples. The V gene is TRBV6-1 and the J gene is TRBJ2-1; 12 nucleotides in the junction match TRBD2. The CDR3: CASSQTSGSTNEQFF. The DNA reads TGTGCCAGCAGCCAGACTAGCGGGAGTACGAATGAGCAGTTCTTC.